This T cell receptor (beta chain) originates from a study of cytomegalovirus exposure and HLA in healthy donors. Study as a whole: Among the roughly 370 genotyped donors, approximately 81% were placed in the Caucasian-associated ancestry cluster.

A word on this clone: No antigen is known for it.

Germline CDR1 and CDR2: MGHRA and YSYEKL. V lost 0 bases to trimming and J lost 7 bases; unmatched junction nucleotides: 8. CDR3 length equals 16 residues. Both 60 Vbeta primers and 13 Jbeta primers went into the PCR. TCRdb's table, derived via immunoSEQ multiplex PCR, lists solely in-frame clones and lacks some. The table has 90,000 to 100,000 clones, around four fifths seen once; the top ten hold approximately 2%. Findings and limits, study-wide: Prior analysis indicated that the majority of TCR beta V segments exhibited productivity approximately 87% or approximately 30% of the time. Further analysis was carried out later, and it showed several of the most significant clusters appearing linked to common viral pathogens. Some V segments could not be told apart, so they were left out, TRBV6-2 and TRBV6-3 among them.

Material: PBMCs. The receptor was isolated from a man aged 40-49 years in good health and CMV-seronegative. The chain is built from TRBV4-1 and TRBJ2-3, with 9 bases that match TRBD2. This CDR3 reads CASSQDRASGMHTQYF. The CDR3 coding sequence is TGCGCCAGCAGCCAAGATAGGGCTAGCGGGATGCATACGCAGTATTTT.